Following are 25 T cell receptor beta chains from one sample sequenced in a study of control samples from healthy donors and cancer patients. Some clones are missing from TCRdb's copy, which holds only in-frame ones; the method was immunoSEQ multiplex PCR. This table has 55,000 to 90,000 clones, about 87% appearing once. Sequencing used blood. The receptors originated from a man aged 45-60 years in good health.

The CDR3 sequence: CASSGPGAGGGNEQYF. The CDR3 DNA follows: TGCGCCAGCAGTGGGCCCGGAGCGGGAGGTGGCAACGAGCAGTACTTC. The V gene is TRBV10-1, the J gene TRBJ2-7; the match to TRBD2 covers 9 bases. J gave up 5 bases and V 4 bases, and 12 bases lay outside the gene matches. The CDR3 length is 16 residues. Looked up from germline, CDR1 is WNHNN and CDR2 is SYGVQD (reference sequence).

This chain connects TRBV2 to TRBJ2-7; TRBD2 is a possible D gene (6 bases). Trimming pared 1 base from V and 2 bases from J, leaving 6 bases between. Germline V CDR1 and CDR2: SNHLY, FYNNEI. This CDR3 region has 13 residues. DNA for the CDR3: TGTGCCAGCAGTGAAGGGGGGGCCTACGAGCAGTACTTC. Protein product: CASSEGGAYEQYF. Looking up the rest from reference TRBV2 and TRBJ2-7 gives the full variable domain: EPEVTQTPSHQVTQMGQEVILRCVPISNHLYFYWYRQILGQKVEFLVSFYNNEISEKSEIFDDQFSVERPDGSNFTLKIRSTKLEDSAMYFCASSEGGAYEQYFGPGTRLTVT.

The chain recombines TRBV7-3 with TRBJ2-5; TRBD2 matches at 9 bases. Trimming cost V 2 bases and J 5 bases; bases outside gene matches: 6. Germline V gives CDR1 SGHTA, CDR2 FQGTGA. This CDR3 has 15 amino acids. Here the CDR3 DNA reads TGTGCCAGCAGCTTAGGGGCGGCGGGAGGGGAGACCCAGTACTTC. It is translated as CASSLGAAGGETQYF.

CDR3 nucleotides: TGTGCCTGGACCGGGACCGGACAAAACTATGGCTACACCTTC. This encodes CAWTGTGQNYGYTF. This rearrangement joins TRBV30 to TRBJ1-2, with D possibly being TRBD1 (5 bases). CDR1 and CDR2 from the germline V gene are GTSNPN and SVGIG (reference sequence). The ends were cut back, 4 bases at V and 2 bases at J, with 14 bases in the middle. This CDR3 region has 14 residues.

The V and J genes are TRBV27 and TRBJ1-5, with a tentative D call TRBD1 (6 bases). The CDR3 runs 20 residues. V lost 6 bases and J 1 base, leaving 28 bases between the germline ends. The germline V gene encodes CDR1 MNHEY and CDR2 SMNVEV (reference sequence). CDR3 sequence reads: CASRSIKAVFGQISNQPQHF. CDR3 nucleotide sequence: TGTGCCAGCAGATCAATTAAGGCGGTATTCGGACAGATAAGCAATCAGCCCCAGCATTTT.

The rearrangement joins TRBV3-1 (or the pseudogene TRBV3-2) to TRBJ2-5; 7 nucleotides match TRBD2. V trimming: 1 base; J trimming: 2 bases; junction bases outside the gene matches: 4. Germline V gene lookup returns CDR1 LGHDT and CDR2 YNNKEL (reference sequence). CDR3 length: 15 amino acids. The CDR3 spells CASSQVPGGQETQYF. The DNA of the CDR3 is TGTGCCAGCAGCCAAGTCCCGGGGGGACAAGAGACCCAGTACTTC.

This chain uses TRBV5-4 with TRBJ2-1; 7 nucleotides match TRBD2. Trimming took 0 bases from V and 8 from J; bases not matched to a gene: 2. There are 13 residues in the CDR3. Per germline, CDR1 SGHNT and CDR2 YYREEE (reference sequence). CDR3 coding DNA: TGTGCCAGCAGCTTGGAGGGGAGGGATGAGCAGTTCTTC. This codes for CASSLEGRDEQFF. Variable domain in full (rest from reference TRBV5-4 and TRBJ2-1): ETGVTQSPTHLIKTRGQQVTLRCSSQSGHNTVSWYQQALGQGPQFIFQYYREEENGRGNFPPRFSGLQFPNYSSELNVNALELDDSALYLCASSLEGRDEQFFGPGTRLTVL.

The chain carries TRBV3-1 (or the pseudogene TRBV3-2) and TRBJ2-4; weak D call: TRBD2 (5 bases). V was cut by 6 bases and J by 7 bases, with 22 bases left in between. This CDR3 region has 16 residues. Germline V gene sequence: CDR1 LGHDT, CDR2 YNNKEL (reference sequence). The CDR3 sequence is CASRSGPEVDGNIQYF. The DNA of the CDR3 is TGTGCCAGCAGGTCCGGACCGGAGGTCGATGGGAACATTCAGTACTTC.

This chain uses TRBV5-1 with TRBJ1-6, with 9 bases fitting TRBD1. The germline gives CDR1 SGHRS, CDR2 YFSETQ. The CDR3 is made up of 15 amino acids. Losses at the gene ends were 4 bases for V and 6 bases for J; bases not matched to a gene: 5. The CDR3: CASSTTGGGNSPLHF. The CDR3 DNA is TGCGCCAGCAGCACCACAGGGGGCGGTAATTCACCCCTCCACTTT.

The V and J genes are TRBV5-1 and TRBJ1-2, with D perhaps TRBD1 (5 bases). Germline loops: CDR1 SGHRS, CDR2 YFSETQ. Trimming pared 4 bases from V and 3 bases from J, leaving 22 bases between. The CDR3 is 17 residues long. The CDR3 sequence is CASSPVGQGSLDYGYTF. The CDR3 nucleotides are TGCGCCAGCAGCCCGGTAGGGCAGGGTTCCCTAGACTATGGCTACACCTTC.

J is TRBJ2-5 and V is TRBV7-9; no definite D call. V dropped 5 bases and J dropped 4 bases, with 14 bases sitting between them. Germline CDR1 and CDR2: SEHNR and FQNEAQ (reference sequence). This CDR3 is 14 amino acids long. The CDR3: CASSLRTPLETQYF. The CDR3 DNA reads TGTGCCAGCAGCCTCCGGACCCCCCTAGAGACCCAGTACTTC.

The CDR3 nucleotides read TGTGCCAGCAGAGACTCCTACGAGCAGTACTTC. It is translated as CASRDSYEQYF. This chain uses TRBV3-1 (or the pseudogene TRBV3-2) with TRBJ2-7, with D uncertain. The CDR3 runs to 11 residues. The V gene lost 6 bases and the J gene lost 0 bases, with 3 bases spanning the gap. CDR1 LGHDT and CDR2 YNNKEL come from the germline V gene (reference sequence).

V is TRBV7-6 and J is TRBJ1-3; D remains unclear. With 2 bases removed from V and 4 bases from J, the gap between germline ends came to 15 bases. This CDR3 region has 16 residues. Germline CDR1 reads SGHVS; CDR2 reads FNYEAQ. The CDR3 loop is CASSLRVTSGGNTIYF. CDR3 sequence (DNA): TGTGCCAGCAGCTTAAGGGTCACTTCGGGGGGAAACACCATATATTTT.

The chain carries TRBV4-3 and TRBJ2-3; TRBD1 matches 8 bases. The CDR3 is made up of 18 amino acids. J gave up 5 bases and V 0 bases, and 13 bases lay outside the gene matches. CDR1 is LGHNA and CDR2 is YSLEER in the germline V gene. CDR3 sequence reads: CASSQEGLGDRKGDTQYF. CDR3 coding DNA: TGCGCCAGCAGCCAAGAAGGTCTCGGGGACAGGAAGGGAGATACGCAGTATTTT.

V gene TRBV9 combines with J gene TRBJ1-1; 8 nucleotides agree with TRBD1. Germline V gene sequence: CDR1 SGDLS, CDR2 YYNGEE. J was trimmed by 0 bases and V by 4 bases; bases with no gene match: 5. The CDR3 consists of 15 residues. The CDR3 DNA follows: TGTGCCAGCAGCAGAGGACAGGGTGTGAACACTGAAGCTTTCTTT. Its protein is CASSRGQGVNTEAFF. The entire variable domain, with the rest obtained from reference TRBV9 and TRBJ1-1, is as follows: DSGVTQTPKHLITATGQRVTLRCSPRSGDLSVYWYQQSLDQGLQFLIQYYNGEERAKGNILERFSAQQFPDLHSELNLSSLELGDSALYFCASSRGQGVNTEAFFGQGTRLTVV.

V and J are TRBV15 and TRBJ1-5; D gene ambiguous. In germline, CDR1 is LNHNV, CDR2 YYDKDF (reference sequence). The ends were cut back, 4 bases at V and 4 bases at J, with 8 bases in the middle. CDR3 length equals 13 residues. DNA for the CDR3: TGTGCCACCAGCATAGTTGGAAATCAGCCCCAGCATTTT. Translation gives CATSIVGNQPQHF.

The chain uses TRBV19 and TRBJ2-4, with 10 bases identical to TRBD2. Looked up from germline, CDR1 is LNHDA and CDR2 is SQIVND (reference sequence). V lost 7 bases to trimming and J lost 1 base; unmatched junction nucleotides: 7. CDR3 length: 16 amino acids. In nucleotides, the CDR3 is TGTGCCAGTACCAATATAGCGGGGGGTGCCAAAAACATTCAGTACTTC. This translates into CASTNIAGGAKNIQYF. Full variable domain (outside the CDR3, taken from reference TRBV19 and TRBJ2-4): DGGITQSPKYLFRKEGQNVTLSCEQNLNHDAMYWYRQDPGQGLRLIYYSQIVNDFQKGDIAEGYSVSREKKESFPLTVTSAQKNPTAFYLCASTNIAGGAKNIQYFGAGTRLSVL.

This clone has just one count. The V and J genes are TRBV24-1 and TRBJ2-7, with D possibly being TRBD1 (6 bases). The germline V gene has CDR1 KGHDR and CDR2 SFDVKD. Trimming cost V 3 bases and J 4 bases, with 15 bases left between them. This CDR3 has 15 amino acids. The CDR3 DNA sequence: TGTGCCACCAGTGATCCCAGGGGACCGGATTACGAGCAGTACTTC. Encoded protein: CATSDPRGPDYEQYF.

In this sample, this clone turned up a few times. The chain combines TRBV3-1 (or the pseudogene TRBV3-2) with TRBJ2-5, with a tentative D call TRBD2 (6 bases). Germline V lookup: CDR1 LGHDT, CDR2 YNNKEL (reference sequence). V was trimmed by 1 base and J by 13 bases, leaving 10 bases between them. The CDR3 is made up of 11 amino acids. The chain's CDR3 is CASSQGGEPYF. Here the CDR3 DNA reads TGTGCCAGCAGCCAAGGCGGGGAACCGTACTTC.

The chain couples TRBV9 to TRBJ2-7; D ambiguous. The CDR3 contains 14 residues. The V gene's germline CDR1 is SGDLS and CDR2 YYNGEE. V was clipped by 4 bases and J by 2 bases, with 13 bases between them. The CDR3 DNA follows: TGTGCCAGCAGCCCACTGTCAGGAGCCTACGAGCAGTACTTC. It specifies CASSPLSGAYEQYF.

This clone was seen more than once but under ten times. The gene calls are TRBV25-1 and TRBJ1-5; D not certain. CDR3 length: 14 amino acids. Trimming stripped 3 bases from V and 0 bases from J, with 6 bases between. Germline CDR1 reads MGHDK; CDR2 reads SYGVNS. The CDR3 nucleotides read TGTGCCAGCAGTGACGTGGATAGCAATCAGCCCCAGCATTTT. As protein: CASSDVDSNQPQHF.

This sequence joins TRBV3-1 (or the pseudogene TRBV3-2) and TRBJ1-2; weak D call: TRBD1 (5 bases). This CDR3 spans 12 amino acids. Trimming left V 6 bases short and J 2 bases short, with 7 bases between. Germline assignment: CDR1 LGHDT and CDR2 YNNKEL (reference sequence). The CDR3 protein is CASRRGNYGYTF. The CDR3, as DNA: TGTGCCAGCAGGCGGGGGAACTATGGCTACACCTTC.

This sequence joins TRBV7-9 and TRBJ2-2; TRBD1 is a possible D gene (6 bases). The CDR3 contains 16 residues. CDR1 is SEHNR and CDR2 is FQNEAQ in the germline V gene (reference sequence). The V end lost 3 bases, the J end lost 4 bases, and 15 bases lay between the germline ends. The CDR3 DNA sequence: TGTGCCAGCAGCTTTATCGTCAGGGGCCCCACCGGGGAGCTGTTTTTT. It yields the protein CASSFIVRGPTGELFF.

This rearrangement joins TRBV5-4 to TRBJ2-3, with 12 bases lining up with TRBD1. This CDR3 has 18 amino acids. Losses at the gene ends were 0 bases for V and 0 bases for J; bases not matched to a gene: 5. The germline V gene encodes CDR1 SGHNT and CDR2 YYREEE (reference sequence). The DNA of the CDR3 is TGTGCCAGCAGCTTGGATTTGGGACAGGGGGCCAGCACAGATACGCAGTATTTT. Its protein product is CASSLDLGQGASTDTQYF.

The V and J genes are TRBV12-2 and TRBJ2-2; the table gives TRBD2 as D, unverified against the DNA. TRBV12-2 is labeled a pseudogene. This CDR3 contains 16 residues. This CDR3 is CASRRTYAWNTGELFF. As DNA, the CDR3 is TGTGCAAGTCGTCGGACTTACGCCTGGAACACCGGGGAGCTGTTTTTT.